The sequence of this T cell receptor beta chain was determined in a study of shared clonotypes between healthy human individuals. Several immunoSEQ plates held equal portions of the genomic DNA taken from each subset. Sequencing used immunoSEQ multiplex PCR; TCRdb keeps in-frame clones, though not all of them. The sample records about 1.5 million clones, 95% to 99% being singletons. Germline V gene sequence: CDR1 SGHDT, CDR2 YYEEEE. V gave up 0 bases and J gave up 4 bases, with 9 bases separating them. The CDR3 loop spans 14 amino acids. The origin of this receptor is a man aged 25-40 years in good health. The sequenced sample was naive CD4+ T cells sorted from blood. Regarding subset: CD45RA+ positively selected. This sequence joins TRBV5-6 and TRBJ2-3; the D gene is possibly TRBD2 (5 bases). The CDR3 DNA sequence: TGTGCCAGCAGCTTGGAGCGGAGATCAGATACGCAGTATTTT. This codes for CASSLERRSDTQYF.